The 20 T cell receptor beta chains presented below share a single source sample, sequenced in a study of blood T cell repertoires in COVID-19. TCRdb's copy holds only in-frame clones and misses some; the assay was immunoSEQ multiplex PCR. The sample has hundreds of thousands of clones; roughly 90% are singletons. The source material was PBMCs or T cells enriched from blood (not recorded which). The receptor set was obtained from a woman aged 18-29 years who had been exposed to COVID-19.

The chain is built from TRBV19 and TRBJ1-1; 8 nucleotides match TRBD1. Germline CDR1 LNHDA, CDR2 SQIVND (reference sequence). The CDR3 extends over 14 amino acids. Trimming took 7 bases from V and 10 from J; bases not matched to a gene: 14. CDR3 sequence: CASTQTGDPSTAFF. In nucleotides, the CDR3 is TGTGCCAGTACCCAGACAGGGGACCCTTCAACAGCTTTCTTT.

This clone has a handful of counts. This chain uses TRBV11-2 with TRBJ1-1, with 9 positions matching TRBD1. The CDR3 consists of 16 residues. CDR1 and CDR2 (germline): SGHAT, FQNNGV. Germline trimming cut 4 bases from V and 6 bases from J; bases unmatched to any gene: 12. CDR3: CASSYHRGRRGPEAFF. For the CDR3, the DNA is TGTGCCAGCAGCTATCACAGGGGGCGGCGAGGTCCTGAAGCTTTCTTT.

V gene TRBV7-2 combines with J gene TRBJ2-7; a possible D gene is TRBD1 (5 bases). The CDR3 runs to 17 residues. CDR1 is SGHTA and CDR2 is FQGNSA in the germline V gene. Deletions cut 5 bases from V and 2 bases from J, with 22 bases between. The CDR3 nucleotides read TGTGCCAGCAGCGCCCACCCCGACAGTCGTTTACCCTACGAGCAGTACTTC. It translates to CASSAHPDSRLPYEQYF.

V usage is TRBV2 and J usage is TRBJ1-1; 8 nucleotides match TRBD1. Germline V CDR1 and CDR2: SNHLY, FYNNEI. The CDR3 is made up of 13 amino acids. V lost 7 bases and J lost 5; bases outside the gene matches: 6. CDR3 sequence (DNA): TGTGCCAGCAACCTACAGGGGGTAACTGAAGCTTTCTTT. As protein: CASNLQGVTEAFF.

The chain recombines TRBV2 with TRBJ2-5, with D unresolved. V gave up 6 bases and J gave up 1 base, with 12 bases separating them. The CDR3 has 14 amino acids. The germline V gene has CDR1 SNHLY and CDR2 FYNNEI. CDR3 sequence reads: CASRDLTSQETQYF. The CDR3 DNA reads TGTGCCAGCAGAGACCTGACATCCCAAGAGACCCAGTACTTC. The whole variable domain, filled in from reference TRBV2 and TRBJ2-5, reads EPEVTQTPSHQVTQMGQEVILRCVPISNHLYFYWYRQILGQKVEFLVSFYNNEISEKSEIFDDQFSVERPDGSNFTLKIRSTKLEDSAMYFCASRDLTSQETQYFGPGTRLLVL.

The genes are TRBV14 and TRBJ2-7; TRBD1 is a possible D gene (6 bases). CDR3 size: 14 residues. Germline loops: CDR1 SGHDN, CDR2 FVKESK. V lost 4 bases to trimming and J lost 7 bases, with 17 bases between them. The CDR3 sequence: CASSPHNGGWEQYF. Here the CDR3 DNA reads TGTGCCAGCAGCCCCCATAATGGGGGCTGGGAGCAGTACTTC.

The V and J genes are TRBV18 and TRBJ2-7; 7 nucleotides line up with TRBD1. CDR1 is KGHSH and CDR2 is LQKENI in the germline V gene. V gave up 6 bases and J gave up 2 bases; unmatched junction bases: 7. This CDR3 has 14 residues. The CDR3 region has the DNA TGTGCCAGCTCCCTCGGACAGGCCCCCTACGAGCAGTACTTC. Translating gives CASSLGQAPYEQYF.

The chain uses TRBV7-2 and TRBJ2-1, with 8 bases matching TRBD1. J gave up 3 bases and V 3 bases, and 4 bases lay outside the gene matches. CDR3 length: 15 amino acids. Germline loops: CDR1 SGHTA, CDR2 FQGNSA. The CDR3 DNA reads TGTGCCAGCAGCTTGACAGGGGTCTTCTACAATGAGCAGTTCTTC. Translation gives CASSLTGVFYNEQFF.

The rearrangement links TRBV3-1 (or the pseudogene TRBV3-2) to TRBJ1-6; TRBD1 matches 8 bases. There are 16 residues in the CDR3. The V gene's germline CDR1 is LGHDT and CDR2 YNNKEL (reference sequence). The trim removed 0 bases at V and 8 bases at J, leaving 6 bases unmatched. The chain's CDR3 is CASSQEGQGVHSPLHF. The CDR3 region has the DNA TGTGCCAGCAGCCAAGAAGGACAGGGAGTTCATTCACCCCTCCACTTT.

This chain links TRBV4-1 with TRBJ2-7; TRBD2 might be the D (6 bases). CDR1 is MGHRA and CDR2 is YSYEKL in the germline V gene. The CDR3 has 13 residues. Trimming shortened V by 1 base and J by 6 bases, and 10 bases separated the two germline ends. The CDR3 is CASSQVQGGEQYF. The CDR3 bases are TGCGCCAGCAGCCAAGTCCAGGGAGGCGAGCAGTACTTC.

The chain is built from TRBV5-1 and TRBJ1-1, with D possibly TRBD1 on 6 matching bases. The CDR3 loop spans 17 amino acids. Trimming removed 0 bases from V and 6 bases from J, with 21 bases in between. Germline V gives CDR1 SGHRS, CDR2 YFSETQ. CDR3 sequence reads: CASSLAVGGGPSAEAFF. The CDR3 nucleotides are TGCGCCAGCAGCTTGGCCGTAGGGGGGGGCCCCTCAGCTGAAGCTTTCTTT.

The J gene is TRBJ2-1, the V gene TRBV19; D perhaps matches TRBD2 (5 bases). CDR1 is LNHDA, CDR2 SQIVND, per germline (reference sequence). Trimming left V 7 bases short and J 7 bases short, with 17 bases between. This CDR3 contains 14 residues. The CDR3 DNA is TGTGCCAGTACCGCCGGGTCCGAGGGAAATGAGCAGTTCTTC. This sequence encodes CASTAGSEGNEQFF.

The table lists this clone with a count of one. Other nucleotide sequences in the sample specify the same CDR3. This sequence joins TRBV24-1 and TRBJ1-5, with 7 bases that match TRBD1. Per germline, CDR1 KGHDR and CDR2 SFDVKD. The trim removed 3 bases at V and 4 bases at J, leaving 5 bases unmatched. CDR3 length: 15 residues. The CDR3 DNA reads TGTGCCACCAGTGATCGACAGGGTTCAAATCAGCCCCAGCATTTT. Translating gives CATSDRQGSNQPQHF.

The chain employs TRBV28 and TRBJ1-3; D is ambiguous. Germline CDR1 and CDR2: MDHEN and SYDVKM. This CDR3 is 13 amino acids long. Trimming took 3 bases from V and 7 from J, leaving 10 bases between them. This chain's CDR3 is CASSFTKPNTIYF. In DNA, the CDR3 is TGTGCCAGCAGTTTTACGAAGCCCAACACCATATATTTT.

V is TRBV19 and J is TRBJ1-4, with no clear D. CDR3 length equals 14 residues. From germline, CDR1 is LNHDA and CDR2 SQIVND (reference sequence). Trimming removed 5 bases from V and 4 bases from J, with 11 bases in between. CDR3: CASSVGLINEKLFF. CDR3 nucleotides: TGTGCCAGTAGTGTCGGACTTATTAATGAAAAACTGTTTTTT.

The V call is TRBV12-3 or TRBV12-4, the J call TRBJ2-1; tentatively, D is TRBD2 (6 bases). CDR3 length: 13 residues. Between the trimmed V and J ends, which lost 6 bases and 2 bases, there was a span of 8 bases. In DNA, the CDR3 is TGTGCCAGCAGCAGGACTACCTACAATGAGCAGTTCTTC. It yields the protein CASSRTTYNEQFF.

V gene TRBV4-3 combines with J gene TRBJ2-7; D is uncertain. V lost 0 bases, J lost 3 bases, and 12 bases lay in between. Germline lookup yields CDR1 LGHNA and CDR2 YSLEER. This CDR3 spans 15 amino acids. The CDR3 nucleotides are TGCGCCAGCAGCCAAGACACTCCGAAAATCTACGAGCAGTACTTC. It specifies CASSQDTPKIYEQYF.

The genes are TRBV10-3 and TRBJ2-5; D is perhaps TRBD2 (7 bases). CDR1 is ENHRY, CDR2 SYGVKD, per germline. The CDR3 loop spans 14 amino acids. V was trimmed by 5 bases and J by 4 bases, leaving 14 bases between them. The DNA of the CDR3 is TGTGCCATCAGTTCCCTGGGAGGGGGAGAGACCCAGTACTTC. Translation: CAISSLGGGETQYF.

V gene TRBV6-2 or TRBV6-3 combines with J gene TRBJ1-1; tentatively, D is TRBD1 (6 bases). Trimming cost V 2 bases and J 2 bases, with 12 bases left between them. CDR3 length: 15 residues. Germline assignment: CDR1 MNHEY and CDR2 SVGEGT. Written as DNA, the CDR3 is TGTGCCAGCAGTTACACCCGGACAGCTAACACTGAAGCTTTCTTT. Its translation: CASSYTRTANTEAFF.

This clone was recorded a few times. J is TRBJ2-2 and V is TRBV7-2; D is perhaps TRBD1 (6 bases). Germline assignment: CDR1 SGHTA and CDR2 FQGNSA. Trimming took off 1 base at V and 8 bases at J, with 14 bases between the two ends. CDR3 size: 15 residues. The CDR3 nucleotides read TGTGCCAGCAGCTTAGGATACAGGGATACTGGGGAGCTGTTTTTT. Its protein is CASSLGYRDTGELFF.